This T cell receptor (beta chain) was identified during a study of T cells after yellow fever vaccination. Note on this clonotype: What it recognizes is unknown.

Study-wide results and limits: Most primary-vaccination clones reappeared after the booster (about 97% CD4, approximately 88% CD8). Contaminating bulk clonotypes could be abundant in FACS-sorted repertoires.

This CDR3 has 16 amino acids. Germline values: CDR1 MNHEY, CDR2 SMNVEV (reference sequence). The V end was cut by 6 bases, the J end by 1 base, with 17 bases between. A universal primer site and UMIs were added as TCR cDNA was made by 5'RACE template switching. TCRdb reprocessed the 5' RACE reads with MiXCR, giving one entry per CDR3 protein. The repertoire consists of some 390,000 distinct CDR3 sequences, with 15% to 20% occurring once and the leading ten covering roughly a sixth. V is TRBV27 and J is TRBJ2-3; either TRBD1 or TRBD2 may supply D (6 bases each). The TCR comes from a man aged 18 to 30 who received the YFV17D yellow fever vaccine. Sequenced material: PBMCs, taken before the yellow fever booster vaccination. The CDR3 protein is CASRGGWGAGTDTQYF. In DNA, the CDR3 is TGTGCCAGCAGAGGCGGCTGGGGGGCAGGCACAGATACGCAGTATTTT.